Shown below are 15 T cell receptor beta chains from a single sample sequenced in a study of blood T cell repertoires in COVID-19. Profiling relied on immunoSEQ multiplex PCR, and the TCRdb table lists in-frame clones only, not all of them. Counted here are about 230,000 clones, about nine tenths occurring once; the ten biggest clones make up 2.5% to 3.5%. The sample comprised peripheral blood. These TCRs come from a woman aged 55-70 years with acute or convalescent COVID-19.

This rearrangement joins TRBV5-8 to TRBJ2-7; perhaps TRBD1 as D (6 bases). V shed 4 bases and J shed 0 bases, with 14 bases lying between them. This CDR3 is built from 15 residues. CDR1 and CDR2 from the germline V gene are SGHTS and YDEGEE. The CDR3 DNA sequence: TGTGCCAGCAGCGAGAATACAGGGTTCTCCTACGAGCAGTACTTC. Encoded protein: CASSENTGFSYEQYF.

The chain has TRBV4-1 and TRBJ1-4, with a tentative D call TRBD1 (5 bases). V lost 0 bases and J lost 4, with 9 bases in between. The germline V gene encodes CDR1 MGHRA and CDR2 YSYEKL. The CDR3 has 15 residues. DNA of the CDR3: TGCGCCAGCAGCCAAGAGAGACAGATTAATGAAAAACTGTTTTTT. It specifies CASSQERQINEKLFF.

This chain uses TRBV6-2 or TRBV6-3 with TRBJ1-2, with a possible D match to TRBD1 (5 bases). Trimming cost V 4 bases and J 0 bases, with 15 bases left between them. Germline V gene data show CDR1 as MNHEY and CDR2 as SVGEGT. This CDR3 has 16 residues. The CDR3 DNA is TGTGCCAGCAGTTCCCGACAGATACTATCTAACTATGGCTACACCTTC. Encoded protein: CASSSRQILSNYGYTF.

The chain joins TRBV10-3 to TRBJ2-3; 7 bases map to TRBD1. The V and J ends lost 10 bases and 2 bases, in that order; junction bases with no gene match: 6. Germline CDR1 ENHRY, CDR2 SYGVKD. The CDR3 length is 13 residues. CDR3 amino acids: CATGTENTDTQYF. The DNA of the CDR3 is TGTGCCACCGGGACAGAGAACACAGATACGCAGTATTTT.

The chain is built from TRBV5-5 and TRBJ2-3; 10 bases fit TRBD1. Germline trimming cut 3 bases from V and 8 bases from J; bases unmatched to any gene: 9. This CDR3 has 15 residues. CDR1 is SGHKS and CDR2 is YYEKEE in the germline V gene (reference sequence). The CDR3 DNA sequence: TGTGCCAGCAGCTCGTCCGGGACAGGGGTTGGTACGCAGTATTTT. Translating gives CASSSSGTGVGTQYF.

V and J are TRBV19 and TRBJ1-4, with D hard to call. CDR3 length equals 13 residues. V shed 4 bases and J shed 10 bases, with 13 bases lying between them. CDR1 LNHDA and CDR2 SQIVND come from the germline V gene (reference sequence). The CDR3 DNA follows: TGTGCCAGTAGTACCGTAGTGGTCGGAAAACTGTTTTTT. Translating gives CASSTVVVGKLFF.

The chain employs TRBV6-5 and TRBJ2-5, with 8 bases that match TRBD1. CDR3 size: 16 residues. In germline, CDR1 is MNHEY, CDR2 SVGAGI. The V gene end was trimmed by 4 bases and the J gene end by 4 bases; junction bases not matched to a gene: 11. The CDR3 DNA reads TGTGCCAGCAGTTCAGCCGGGACAGGCAGGAGAGAGACCCAGTACTTC. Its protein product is CASSSAGTGRRETQYF.

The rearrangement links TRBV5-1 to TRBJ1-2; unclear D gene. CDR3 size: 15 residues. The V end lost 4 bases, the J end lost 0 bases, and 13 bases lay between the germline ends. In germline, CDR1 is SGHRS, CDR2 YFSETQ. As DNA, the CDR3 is TGCGCCAGCAGCGATCAGGTGACCTCTAACTATGGCTACACCTTC. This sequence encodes CASSDQVTSNYGYTF.

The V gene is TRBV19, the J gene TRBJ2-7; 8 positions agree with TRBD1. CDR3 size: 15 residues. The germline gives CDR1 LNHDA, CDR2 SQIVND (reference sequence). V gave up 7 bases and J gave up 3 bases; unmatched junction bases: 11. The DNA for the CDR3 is TGTGCCAGTAACAGGGGGGAATGGGGAGACTACGAGCAGTACTTC. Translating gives CASNRGEWGDYEQYF. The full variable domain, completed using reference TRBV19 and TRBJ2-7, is DGGITQSPKYLFRKEGQNVTLSCEQNLNHDAMYWYRQDPGQGLRLIYYSQIVNDFQKGDIAEGYSVSREKKESFPLTVTSAQKNPTAFYLCASNRGEWGDYEQYFGPGTRLTVT.

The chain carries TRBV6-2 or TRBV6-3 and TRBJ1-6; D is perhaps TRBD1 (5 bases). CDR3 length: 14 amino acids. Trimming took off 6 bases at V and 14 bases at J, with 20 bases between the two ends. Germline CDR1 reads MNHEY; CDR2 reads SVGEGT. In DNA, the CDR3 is TGTGCCAGCAGCACATTCGGTACAGGCGGGACCCTCCACTTT. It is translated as CASSTFGTGGTLHF.

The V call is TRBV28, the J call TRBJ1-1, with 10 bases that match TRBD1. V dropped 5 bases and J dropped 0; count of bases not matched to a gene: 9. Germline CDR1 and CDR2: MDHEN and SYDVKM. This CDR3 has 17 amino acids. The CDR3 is CASSTQGQGTLNTEAFF. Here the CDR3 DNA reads TGTGCCAGCAGTACTCAGGGACAGGGGACTTTGAACACTGAAGCTTTCTTT.

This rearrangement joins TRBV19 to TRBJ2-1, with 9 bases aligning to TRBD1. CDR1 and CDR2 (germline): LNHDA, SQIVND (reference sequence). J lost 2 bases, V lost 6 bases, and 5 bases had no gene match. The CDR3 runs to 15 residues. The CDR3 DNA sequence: TGTGCCAGTAGGGTCGGGACAGGGACCTACAATGAGCAGTTCTTC. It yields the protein CASRVGTGTYNEQFF.

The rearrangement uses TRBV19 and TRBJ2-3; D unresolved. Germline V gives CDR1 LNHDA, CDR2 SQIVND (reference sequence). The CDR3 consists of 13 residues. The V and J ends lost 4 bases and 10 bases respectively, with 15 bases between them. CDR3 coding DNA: TGTGCCAGTAGTACTCCCGCGAGCGCACCGCAGTATTTT. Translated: CASSTPASAPQYF. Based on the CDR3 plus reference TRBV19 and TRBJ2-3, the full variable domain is DGGITQSPKYLFRKEGQNVTLSCEQNLNHDAMYWYRQDPGQGLRLIYYSQIVNDFQKGDIAEGYSVSREKKESFPLTVTSAQKNPTAFYLCASSTPASAPQYFGPGTRLTVL.

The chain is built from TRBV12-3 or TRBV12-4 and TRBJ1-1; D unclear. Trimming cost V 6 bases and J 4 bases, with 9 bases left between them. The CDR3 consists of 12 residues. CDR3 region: CASSREGTEAFF. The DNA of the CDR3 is TGTGCCAGCAGCCGGGAGGGCACTGAAGCTTTCTTT.

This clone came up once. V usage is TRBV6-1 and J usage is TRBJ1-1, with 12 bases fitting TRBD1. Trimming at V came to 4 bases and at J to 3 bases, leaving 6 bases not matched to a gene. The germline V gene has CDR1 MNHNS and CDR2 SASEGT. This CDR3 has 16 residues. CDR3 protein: CASSVGTGGAYTEAFF. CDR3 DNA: TGTGCCAGCAGTGTCGGGACAGGGGGCGCGTACACTGAAGCTTTCTTT.